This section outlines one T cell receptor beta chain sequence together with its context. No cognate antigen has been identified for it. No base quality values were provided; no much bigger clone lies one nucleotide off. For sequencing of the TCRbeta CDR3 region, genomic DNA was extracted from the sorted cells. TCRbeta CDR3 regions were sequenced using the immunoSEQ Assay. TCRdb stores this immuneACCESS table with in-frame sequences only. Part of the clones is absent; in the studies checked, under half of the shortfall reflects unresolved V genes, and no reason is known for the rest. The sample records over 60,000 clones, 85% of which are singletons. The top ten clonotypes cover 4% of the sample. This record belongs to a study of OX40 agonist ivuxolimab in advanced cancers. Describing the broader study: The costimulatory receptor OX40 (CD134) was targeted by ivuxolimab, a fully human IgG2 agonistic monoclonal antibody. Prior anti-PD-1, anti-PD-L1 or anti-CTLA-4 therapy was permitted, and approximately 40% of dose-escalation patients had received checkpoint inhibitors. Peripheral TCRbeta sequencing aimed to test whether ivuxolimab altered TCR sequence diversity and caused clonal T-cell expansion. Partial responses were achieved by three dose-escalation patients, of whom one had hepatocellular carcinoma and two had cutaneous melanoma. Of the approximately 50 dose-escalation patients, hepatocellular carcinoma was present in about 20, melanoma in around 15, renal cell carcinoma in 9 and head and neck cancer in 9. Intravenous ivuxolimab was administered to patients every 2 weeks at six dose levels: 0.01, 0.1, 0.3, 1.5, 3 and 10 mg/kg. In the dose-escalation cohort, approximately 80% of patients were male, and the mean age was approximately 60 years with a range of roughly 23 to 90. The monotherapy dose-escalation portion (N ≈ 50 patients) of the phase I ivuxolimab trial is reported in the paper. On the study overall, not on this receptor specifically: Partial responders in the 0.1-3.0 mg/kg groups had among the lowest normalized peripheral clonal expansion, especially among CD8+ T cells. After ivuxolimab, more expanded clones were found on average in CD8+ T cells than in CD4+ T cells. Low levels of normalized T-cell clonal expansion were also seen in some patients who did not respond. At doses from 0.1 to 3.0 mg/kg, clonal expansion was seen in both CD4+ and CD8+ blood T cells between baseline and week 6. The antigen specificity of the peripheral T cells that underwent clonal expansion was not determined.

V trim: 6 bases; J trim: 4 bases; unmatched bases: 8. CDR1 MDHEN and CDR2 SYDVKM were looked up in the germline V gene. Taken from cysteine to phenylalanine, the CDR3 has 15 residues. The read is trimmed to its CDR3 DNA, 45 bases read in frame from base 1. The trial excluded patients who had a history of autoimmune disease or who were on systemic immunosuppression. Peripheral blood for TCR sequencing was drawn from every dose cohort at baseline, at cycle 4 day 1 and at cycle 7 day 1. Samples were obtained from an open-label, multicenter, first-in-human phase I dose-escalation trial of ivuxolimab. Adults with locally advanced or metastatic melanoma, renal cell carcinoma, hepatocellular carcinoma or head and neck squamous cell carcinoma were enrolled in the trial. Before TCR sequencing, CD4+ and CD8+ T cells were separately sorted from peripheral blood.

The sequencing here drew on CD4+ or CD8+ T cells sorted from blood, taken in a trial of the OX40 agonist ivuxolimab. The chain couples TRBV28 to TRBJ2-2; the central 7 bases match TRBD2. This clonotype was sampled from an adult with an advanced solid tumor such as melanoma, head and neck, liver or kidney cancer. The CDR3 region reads CASSGGSFFTGELFF. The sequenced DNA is TGTGCCAGCAGCGGGGGGAGCTTCTTCACCGGGGAGCTGTTTTTT.